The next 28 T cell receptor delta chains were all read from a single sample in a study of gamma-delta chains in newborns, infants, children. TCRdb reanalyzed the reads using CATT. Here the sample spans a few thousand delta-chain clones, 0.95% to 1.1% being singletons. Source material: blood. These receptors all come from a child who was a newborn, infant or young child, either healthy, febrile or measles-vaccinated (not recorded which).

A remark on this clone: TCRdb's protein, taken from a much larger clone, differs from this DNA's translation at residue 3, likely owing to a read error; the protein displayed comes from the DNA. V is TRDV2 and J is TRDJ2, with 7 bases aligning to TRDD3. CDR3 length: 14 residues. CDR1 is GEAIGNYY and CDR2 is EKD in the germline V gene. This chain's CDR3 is CAWDTWGPTAQLFF. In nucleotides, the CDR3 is TGTGCCTGGGACACCTGGGGGCCGACAGCACAACTCTTCTTT.

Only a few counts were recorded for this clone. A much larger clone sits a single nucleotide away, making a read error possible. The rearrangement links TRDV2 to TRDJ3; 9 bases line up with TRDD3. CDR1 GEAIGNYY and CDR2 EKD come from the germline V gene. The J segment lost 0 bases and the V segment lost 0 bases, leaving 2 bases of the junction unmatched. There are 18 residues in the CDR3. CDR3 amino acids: CACDTALGDSWDTRQMFF. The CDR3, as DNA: TGTGCCTGTGACACCGCACTGGGGGACTCCTGGGACACCCGACAGATGTTTTTC.

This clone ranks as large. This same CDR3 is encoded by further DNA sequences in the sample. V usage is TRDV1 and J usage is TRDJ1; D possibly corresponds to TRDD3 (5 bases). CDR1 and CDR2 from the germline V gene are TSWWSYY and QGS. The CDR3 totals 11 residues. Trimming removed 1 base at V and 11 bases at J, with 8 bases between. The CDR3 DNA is TGTGCTCTTGGGGAACGGGGGGGTCTCATCTTT. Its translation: CALGERGGLIF.

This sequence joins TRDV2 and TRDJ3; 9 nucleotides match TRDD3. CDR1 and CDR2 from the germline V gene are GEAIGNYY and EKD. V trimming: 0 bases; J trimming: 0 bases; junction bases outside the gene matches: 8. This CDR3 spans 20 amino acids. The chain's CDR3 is CACDTTTGGRGSWDTRQMFF. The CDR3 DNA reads TGTGCCTGTGACACCACTACTGGGGGACGGGGCTCCTGGGACACCCGACAGATGTTTTTC.

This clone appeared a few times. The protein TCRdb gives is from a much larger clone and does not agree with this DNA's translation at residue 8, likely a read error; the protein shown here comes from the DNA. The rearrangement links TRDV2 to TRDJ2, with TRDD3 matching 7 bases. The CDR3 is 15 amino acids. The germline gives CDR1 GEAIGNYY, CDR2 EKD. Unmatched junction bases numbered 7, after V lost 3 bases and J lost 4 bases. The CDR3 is CACDFLGGETAQLFF. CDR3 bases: TGTGCCTGTGACTTTCTGGGGGGTGAGACAGCACAACTCTTCTTT.

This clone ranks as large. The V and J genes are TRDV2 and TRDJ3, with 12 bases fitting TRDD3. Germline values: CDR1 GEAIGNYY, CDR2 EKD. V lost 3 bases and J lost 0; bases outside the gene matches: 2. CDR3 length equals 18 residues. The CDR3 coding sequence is TGTGCCTGTGACTCTGGGGGATACGACTCCTGGGACACCCGACAGATGTTTTTC. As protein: CACDSGGYDSWDTRQMFF.

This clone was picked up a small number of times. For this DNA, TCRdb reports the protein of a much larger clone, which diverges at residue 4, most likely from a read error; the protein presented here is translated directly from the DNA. The DNA of the CDR3 is TGTGCCTGTGGCACCGTGGGGGATACTTTGACAGCACAACTCTTCTTT. It codes for CACGTVGDTLTAQLFF. J is TRDJ2 and V is TRDV2; 9 bases line up with TRDD3. This CDR3 is built from 16 residues. Germline V gives CDR1 GEAIGNYY, CDR2 EKD.

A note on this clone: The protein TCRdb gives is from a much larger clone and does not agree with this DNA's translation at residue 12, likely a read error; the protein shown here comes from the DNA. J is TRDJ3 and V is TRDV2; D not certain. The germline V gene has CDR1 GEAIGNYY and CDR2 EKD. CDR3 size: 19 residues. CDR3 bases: TGTGCCTGTGACACCGTAGCATTCCGAAGCTCCCGGGACACCCGACAGATGTTTTTC. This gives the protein CACDTVAFRSSRDTRQMFF.

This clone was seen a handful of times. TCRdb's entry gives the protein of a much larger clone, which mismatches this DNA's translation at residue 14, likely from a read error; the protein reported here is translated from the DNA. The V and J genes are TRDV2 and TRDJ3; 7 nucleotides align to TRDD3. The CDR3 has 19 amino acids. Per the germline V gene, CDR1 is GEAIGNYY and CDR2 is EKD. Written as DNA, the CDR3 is TGTGCCTGTGACGTACTGGGGACCGATAGCTCCTGGGACGCCCGACAGATGTTTTTC. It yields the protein CACDVLGTDSSWDARQMFF.

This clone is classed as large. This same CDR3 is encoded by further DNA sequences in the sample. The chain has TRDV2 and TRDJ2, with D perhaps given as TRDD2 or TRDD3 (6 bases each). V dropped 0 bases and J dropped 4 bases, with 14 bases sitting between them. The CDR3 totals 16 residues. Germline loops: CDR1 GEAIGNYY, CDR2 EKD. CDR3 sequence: CACDTGGPSQTAQLFF. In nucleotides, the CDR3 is TGTGCCTGTGACACCGGGGGACCTTCCCAGACAGCACAACTCTTCTTT.

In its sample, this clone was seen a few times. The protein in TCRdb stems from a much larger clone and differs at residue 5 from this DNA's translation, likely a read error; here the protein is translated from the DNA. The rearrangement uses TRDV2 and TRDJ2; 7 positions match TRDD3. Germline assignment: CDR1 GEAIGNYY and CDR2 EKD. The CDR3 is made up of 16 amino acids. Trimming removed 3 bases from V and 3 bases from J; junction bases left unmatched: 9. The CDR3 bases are TGTGCCTGTGACGCACTCTGGGGGCCACTGACAGCACAACTCTTCTTT. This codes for CACDALWGPLTAQLFF.

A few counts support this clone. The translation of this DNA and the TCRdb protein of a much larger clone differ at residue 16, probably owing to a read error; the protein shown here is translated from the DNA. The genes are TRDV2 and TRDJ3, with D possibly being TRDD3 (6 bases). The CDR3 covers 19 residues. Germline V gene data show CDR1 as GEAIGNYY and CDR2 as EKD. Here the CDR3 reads CACDTGWGPPSWDTRHMFF. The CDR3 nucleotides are TGTGCCTGTGACACCGGATGGGGGCCACCCTCCTGGGACACCCGACATATGTTTTTC.

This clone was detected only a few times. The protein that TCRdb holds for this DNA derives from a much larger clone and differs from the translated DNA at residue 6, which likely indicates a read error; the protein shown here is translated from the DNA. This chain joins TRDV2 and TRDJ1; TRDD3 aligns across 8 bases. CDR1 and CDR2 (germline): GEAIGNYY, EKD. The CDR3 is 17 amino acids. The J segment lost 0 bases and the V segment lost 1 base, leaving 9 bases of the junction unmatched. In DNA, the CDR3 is TGTGCCTGTGACACACCGGGGGATAATAAGGACACCGATAAACTCATCTTT. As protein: CACDTPGDNKDTDKLIF.

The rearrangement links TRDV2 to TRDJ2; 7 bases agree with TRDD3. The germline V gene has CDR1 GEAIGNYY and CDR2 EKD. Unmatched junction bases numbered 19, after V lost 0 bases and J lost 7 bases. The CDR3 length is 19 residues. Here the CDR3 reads CACDTVSPGGHPRQAQLFF. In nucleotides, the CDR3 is TGTGCCTGTGACACCGTGAGTCCTGGGGGTCATCCCCGGCAAGCACAACTCTTCTTT.

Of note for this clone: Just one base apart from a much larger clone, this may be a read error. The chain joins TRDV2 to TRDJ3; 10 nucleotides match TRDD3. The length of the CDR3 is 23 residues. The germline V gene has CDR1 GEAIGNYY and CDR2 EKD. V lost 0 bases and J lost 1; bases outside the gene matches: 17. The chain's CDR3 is CACDTEWKWGILDGSWDTRQMFF. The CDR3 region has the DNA TGTGCCTGTGACACCGAGTGGAAATGGGGGATACTCGACGGGTCCTGGGACACCCGACAGATGTTTTTC.

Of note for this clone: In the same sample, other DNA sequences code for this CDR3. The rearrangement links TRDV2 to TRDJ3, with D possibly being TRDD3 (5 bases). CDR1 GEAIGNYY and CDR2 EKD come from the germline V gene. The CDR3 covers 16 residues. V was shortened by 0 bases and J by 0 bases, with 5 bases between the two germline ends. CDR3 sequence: CACDTGGSWDTRQMFF. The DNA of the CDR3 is TGTGCCTGTGACACCGGGGGCTCCTGGGACACCCGACAGATGTTTTTC.

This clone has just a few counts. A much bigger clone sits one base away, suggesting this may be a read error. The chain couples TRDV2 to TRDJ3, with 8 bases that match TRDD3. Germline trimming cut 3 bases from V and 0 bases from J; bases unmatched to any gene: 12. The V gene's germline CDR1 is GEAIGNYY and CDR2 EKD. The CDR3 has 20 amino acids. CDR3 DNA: TGTGCCTGTGACGCCGTTACTGGGGGGAAAAGCTCCTGGGACACCCGACAGATGTTTTTC. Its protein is CACDAVTGGKSSWDTRQMFF.

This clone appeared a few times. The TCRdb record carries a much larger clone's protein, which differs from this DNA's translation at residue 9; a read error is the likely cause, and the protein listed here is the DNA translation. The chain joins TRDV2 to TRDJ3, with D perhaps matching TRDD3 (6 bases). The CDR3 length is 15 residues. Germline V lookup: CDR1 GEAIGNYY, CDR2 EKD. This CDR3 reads CACDGISWGTRQMFF. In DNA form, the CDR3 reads TGTGCCTGTGACGGGATCTCCTGGGGCACCCGACAGATGTTTTTC.

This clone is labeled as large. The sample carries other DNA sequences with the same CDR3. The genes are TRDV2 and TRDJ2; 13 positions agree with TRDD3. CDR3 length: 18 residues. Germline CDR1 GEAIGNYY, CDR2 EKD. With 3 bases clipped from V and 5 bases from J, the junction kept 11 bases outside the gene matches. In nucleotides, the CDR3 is TGTGCCTGTGACCCTAAGTACTGGGGGATACGCCCCACAGCACAACTCTTCTTT. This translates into CACDPKYWGIRPTAQLFF.

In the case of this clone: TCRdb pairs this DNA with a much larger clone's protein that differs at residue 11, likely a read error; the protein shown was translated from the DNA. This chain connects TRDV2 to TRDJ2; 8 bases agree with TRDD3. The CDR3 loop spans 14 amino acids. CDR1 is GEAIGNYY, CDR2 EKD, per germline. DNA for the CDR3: TGTGCCTGTGACACCTGGGGGATGACAGCACATCTCTTCTTT. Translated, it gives CACDTWGMTAHLFF.

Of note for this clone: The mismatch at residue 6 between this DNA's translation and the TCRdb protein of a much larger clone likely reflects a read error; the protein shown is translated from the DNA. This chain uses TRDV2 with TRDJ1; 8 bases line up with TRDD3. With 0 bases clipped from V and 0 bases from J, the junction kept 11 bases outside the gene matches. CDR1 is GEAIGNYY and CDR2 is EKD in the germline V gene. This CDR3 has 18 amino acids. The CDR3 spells CACDTALGAQYYTDKLIF. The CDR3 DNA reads TGTGCCTGTGACACCGCACTGGGGGCCCAATACTACACCGATAAACTCATCTTT.

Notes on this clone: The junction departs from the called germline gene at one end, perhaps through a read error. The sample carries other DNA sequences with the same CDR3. The CDR3 loop is CACDRVLGDTSWDTRQMFF. For the CDR3, the DNA is TGTGCCTGTGACCGCGTACTGGGGGATACCTCCTGGGACACCCGGCAGATGTTTTTC. The rearrangement uses TRDV2 and TRDJ3, with TRDD3 matching 12 bases. This CDR3 spans 19 amino acids. Germline values: CDR1 GEAIGNYY, CDR2 EKD.

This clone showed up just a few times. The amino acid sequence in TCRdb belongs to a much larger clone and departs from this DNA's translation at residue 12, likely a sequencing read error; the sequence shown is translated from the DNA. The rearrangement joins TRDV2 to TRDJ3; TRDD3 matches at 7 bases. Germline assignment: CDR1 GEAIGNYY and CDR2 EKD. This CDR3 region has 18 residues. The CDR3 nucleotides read TGTGCCTGTGACACCGTACTGGGGAGCTCCTGGAACACCCGACAGATGTTTTTC. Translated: CACDTVLGSSWNTRQMFF.

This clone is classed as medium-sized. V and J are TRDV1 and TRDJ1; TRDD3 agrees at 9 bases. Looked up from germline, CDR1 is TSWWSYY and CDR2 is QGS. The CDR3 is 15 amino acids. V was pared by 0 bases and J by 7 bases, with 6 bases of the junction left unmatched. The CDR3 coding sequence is TGTGCTCTTGGGGAACTGGGGGGATACCCTTCTAAACTCATCTTT. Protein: CALGELGGYPSKLIF.

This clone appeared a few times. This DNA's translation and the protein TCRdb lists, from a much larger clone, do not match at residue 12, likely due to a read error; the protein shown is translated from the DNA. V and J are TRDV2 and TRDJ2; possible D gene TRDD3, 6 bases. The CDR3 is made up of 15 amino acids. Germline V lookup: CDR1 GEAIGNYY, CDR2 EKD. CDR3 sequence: CACDPLGPLTARLFF. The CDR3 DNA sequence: TGTGCCTGTGACCCCCTGGGGCCTTTGACAGCACGACTCTTCTTT.

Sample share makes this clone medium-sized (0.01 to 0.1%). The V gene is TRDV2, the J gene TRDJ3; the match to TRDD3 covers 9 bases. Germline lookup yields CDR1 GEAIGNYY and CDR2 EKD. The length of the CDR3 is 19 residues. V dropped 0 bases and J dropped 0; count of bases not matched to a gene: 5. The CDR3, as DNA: TGTGCCTGTGACACCGGGAACTGGGGGAGCTCCTGGGACACCCGACAGATGTTTTTC. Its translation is CACDTGNWGSSWDTRQMFF.

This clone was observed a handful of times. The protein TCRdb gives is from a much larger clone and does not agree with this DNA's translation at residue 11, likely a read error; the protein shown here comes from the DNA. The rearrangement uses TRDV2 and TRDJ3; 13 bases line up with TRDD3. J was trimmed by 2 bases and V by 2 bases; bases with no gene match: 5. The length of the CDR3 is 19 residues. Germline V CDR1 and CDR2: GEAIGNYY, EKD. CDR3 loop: CACDKTGGYGAWDTRQMFF. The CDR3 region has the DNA TGTGCCTGTGACAAGACTGGGGGATACGGGGCCTGGGACACCCGACAGATGTTTTTC.

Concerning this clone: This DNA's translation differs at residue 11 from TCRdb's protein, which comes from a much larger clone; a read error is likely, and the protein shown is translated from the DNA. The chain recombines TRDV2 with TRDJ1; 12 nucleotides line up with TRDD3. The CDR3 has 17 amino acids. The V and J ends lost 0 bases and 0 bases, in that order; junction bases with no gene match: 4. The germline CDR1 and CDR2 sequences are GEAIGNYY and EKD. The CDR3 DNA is TGTGCCTGTGACACCCTGGGGGATACGGTCCACACCGATAAACTCATCTTT. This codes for CACDTLGDTVHTDKLIF.